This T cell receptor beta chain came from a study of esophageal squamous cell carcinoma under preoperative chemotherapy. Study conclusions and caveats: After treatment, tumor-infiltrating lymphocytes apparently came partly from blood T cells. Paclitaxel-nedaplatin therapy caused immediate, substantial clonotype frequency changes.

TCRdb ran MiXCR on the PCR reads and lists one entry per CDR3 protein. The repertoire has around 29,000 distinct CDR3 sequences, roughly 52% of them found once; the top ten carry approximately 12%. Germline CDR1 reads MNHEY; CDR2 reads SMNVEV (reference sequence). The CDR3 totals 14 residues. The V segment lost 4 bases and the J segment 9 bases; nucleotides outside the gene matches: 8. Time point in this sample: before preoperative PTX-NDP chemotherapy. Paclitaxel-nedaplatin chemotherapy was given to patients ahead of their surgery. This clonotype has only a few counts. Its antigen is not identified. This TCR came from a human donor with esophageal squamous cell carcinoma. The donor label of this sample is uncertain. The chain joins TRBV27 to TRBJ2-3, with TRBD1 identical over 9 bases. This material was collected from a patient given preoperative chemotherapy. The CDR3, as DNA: TGTGCCAGCAGTTGGGGGACAGGGACGGGCACGCAGTATTTT. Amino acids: CASSWGTGTGTQYF.